This TCR beta chain was obtained from a study of T cells expressing NK-cell markers. Study-wide context: Sorted T-cell subsets CD3+CD56+NKG2C+, CD3+CD56+NKG2C- and CD3+CD56-NKG2C+ were TCR beta-sequenced.

The study, taken as a whole, reports: As a fraction of CD8+ T cells, dominant NKG2C+ clonotypes reached roughly 1.0-7.5% in a handful of donors. For a few donors, these clonotypes were likewise the leading ones in the CD3+CD56-NKG2C+ fraction.

This CDR3 has 16 residues. The authors made TCR beta cDNA libraries by 5'RACE template switching. This switching added a universal primer site and UMIs. TCRdb re-analyzed the 5' RACE reads; it lists each CDR3 protein once, without DNA. This listing includes almost 450,000 distinct CDR3 sequences. Concerning this clonotype itself: Its antigen is as yet unknown.

The gene calls are TRBV12-3 or TRBV12-4 and TRBJ2-3; checking the TCRdb D call of TRBD2 is not possible without DNA. The source is a woman aged 18 to 75 in good health. Sequencing input: blood T cells: a sorted CD56 or NKG2C T cell subset, CD4+ or CD8+ T cells, or bulk PBMC T cells (not recorded which). The CDR3 spells CASSLGAGVLSDTQYF.